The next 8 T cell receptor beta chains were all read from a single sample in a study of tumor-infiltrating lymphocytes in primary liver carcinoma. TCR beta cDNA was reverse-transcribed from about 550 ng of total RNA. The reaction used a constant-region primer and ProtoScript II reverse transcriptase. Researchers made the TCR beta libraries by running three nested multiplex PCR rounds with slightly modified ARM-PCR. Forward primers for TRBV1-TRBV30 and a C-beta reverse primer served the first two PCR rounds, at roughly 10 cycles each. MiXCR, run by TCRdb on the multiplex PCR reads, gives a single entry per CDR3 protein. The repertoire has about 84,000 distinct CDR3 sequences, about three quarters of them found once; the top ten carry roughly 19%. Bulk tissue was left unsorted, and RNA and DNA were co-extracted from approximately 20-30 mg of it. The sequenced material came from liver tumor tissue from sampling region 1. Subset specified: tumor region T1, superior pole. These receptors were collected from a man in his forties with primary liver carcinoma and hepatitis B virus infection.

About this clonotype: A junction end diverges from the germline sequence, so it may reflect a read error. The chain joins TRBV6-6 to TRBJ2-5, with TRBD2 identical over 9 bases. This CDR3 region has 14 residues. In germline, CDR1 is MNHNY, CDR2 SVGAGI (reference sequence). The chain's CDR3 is CATRTSVSLETQNF. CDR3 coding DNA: TGTGCCACACGGACTAGCGTGAGTTTGGAGACCCAGAACTTC.

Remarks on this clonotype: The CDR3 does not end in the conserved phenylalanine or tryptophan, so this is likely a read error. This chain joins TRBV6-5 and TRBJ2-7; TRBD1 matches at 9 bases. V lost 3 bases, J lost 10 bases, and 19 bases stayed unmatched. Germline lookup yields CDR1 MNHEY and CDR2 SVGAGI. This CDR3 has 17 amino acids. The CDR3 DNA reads TGTGCCAGCAGTTATTCGTACGACAGGACAGGGGCATTCCCTCAGTACTCC. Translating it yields CASSYSYDRTGAFPQYS.

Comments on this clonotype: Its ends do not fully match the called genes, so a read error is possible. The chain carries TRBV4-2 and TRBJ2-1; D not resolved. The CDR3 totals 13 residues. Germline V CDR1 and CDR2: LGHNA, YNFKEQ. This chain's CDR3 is CASSFQKGEEQVF. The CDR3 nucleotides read TGTGCCAGCAGCTTCCAAAAAGGCGAAGAGCAGGTCTTC.

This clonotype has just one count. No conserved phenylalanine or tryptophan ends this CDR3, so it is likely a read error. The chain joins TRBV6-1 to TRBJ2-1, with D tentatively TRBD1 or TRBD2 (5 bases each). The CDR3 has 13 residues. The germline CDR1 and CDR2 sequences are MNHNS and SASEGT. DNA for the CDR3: TGTGCTAGCAGTGGGGGACCCTACAATGAGCAGTTCCTC. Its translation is CASSGGPYNEQFL.

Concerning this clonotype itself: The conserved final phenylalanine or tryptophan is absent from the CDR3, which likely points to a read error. The CDR3 is CASSQDRPTQETQYL. CDR3 DNA: TGTGCCAGCAGCCAAGATAGACCGACTCAAGAGACCCAGTACTTA. V usage is TRBV4-2 and J usage is TRBJ2-5; D unclear. V gave up 0 bases and J gave up 2 bases, with 10 bases separating them. Germline lookup yields CDR1 LGHNA and CDR2 YNFKEQ. The CDR3 length is 15 residues.

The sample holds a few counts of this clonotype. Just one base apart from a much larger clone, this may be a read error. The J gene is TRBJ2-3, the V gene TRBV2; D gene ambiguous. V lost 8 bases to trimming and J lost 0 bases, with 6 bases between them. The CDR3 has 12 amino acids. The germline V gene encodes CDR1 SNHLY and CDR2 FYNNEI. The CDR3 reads CASHGSTDTQYF. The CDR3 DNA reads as TGTGCCAGCCACGGAAGCACAGATACGCAGTATTTT.

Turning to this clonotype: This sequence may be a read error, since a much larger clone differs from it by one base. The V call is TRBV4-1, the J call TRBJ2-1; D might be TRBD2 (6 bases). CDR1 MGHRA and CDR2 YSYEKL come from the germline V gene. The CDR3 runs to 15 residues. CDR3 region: CVSSQRTGDYNEQFF. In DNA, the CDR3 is TGCGTCAGCAGCCAAAGGACGGGAGACTACAATGAGCAGTTCTTC.

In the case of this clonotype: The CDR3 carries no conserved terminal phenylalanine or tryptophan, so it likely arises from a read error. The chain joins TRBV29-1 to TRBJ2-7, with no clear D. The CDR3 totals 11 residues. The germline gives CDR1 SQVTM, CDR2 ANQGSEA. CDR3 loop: CNDHPHYEQYL. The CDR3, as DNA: TGCAATGATCACCCTCACTACGAGCAGTACTTA.